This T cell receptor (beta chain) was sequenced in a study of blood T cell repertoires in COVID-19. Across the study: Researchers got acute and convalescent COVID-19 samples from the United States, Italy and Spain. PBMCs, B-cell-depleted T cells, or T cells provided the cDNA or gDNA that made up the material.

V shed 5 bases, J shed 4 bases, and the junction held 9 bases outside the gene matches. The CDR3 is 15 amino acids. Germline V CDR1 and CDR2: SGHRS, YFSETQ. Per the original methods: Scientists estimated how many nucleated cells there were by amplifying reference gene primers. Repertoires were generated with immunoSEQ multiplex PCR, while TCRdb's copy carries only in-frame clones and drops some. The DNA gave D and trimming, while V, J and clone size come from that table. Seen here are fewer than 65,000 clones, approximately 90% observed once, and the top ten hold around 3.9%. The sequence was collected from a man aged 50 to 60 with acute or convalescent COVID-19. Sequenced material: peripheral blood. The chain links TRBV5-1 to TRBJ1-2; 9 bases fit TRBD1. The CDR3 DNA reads TGCGCCAGCAGTTCGGGACAGGGTACTTTCTATGGCTACACCTTC. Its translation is CASSSGQGTFYGYTF.